This TCR beta chain was profiled in a study of cytomegalovirus exposure and HLA in healthy donors. Study-level points and caveats: For TCR beta chains, V- and J-gene trimming was later linked to a missense DCLRE1C variant.

Germline CDR1 SGHTA, CDR2 FQGNSA. The CDR3 consists of 13 residues. V lost 5 bases, J lost 7 bases, and 7 bases stayed unmatched. This clone was recorded only once. The target antigen is unknown. PCR was performed using 60 Vbeta and 13 Jbeta primers. Clones were read by immunoSEQ multiplex PCR, and TCRdb kept only the in-frame ones, dropping some. The sample gives 220,000 or so clones, about 75% of which show up once; 1.8% is in the top ten. The rearrangement links TRBV7-2 to TRBJ1-1; 7 nucleotides align to TRBD1. The specimen was PBMCs. This receptor was identified in a woman between 25 and 40 years old in good health and CMV-seronegative. The CDR3 region is CASSARQGREAFF. CDR3 sequence (DNA): TGTGCCAGCAGCGCCCGACAGGGACGTGAAGCTTTCTTT.